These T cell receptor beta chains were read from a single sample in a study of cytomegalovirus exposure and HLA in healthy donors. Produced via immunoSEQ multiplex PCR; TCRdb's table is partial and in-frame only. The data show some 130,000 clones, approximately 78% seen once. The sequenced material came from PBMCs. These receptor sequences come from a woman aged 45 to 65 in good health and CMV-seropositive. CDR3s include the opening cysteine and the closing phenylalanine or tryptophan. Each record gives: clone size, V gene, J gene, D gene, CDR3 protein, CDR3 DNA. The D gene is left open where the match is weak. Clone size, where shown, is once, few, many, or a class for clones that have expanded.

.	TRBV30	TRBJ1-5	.	CAWSVTAPGPQHF	TGTGCCTGGAGTGTAACGGCACCAGGGCCCCAGCATTTT
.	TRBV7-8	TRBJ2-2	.	CASSLRDTNTGELFF	TGTGCCAGCAGCTTAAGGGACACCAACACCGGGGAGCTGTTTTTT
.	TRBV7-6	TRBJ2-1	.	CASTPEGLAYNEQFF	TGTGCCAGCACCCCCGAAGGACTTGCCTACAATGAGCAGTTCTTC
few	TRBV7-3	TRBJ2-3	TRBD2	CASSLLAGTDTQYF	TGTGCCAGCAGCTTACTAGCGGGTACGGATACGCAGTATTTT
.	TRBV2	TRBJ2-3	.	CASSEGRQGSMNTQYF	TGTGCCAGCAGTGAGGGGCGCCAGGGGAGTATGAATACGCAGTATTTT
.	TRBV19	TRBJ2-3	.	CASSIVGGLGDTQYF	TGTGCCAGTAGTATAGTTGGCGGGTTGGGAGATACGCAGTATTTT
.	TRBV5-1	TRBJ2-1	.	CASSLASPRGNEQFF	TGCGCCAGCAGCTTGGCCTCGCCTAGGGGCAATGAGCAGTTCTTC
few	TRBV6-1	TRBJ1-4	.	CASSVHLNRDEKLFF	TGTGCCAGCAGCGTGCATCTAAACAGGGATGAAAAACTGTTTTTT
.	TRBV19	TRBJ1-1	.	CASSIVGGGEAFF	TGTGCCAGTAGTATAGTGGGGGGTGGTGAAGCTTTCTTT
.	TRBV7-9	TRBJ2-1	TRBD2	CASSLVAAGGYNEQFF	TGTGCCAGCAGCTTAGTGGCAGCGGGAGGCTACAATGAGCAGTTCTTC
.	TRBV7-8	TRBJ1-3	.	CASSLVQNTIYF	TGTGCCAGCAGCTTAGTACAAAACACCATATATTTT
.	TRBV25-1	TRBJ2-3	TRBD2	CASTPAGSGGEDTQYF	TGTGCCAGCACTCCAGCGGGTAGCGGGGGAGAAGATACGCAGTATTTT
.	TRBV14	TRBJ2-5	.	CASRGGETQYF	TGTGCCAGCAGGGGGGGAGAGACCCAGTACTTC
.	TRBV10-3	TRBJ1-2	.	CAISVGPGQYGYTF	TGTGCCATCAGTGTTGGGCCCGGACAGTATGGCTACACCTTC
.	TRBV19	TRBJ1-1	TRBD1	CASSTSTRGQARAFF	TGTGCCAGTAGTACATCGACTAGGGGGCAGGCAAGGGCTTTCTTT